This T cell receptor (beta chain) was captured in a study of blood T cell repertoires in COVID-19. Study overall: The samples span acute and convalescent COVID-19 from the United States, Italy and Spain.

Participant ages covered about 18 to 100 years across around 22 US areas. Participant-given clinical history determined each cohort assignment. Cohort 3 recovery required two negative PCRs, clearance, or symptom resolution. Sequencing used immunoSEQ multiplex PCR; TCRdb keeps in-frame clones, though not all of them. The data show around 450,000 clones, about 85% seen once. Per germline, CDR1 SGHTA and CDR2 FQGNSA. This CDR3 spans 14 amino acids. The ends were cut back, 5 bases at V and 5 bases at J, with 10 bases in the middle. This sequence was found in a woman aged 18-29 years who had recovered from COVID-19. The chain carries TRBV7-2 and TRBJ1-6; D possibly corresponds to TRBD1 (6 bases). The sample comprised PBMCs or T cells enriched from blood (not recorded which). The CDR3 reads CASSPGHNNSPLHF. The CDR3, as DNA: TGTGCCAGCAGCCCGGGACATAATAATTCACCCCTCCACTTT.